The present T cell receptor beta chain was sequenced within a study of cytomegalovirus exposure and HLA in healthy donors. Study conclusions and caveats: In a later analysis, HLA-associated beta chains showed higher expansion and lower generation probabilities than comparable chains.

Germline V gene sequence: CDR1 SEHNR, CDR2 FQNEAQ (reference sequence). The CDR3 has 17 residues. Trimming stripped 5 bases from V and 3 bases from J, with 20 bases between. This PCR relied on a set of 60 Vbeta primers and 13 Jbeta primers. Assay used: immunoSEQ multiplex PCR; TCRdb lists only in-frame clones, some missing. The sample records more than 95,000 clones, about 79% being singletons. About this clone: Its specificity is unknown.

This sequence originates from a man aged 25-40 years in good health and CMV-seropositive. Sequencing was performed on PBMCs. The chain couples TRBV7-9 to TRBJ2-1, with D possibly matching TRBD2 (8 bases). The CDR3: CASSAEPGGGYYNEQFF. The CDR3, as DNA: TGTGCCAGCAGCGCCGAGCCGGGAGGGGGCTACTACAATGAGCAGTTCTTC. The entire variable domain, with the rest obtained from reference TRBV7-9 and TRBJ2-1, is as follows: DTGVSQNPRHKITKRGQNVTFRCDPISEHNRLYWYRQTLGQGPEFLTYFQNEAQLEKSRLLSDRFSAERPKGSFSTLEIQRTEQGDSAMYLCASSAEPGGGYYNEQFFGPGTRLTVL.